This T cell receptor (beta chain) is drawn from a study of identical twins. Whole-study results and caveats: Diverse VJ usage suggested most zero-insertion clonotypes were not invariant T cells. For cord blood, abundant beta clonotypes had fewer insertions, unlike memory repertoires, which showed none.

As concerns this clonotype: The antigen is undetermined.

There were only healthy Caucasians among the donors. TCRdb analysed the 5' RACE reads with MiXCR anew, one entry per CDR3 protein. In the table there are more than 1.5 million distinct CDR3 sequences, less than 40% of which are singletons. The J segment lost 4 bases and the V segment lost 3 bases, leaving 9 bases of the junction unmatched. The CDR3 length is 16 residues. The germline V gene has CDR1 SQVTM and CDR2 ANQGSEA. The source material was cord blood. This sequence was found in a newborn girl in good health. V gene TRBV29-1 combines with J gene TRBJ2-2; 9 nucleotides align to TRBD2. The CDR3 here is CSVEGVSGSTTGELFF. The CDR3 DNA follows: TGCAGCGTTGAGGGAGTTAGCGGGAGTACCACCGGGGAGCTGTTTTTT.